This T cell receptor beta chain was recovered during a study of shared clonotypes between healthy human individuals. General observations from the study: Rarefaction analysis demonstrated incomplete sorted-subset sequencing notwithstanding large depth.

CD4+ cells underwent separation, giving CD45RA+ naive and CD45RA-negative memory subsets. Using immunoSEQ multiplex PCR, the repertoire was profiled, and TCRdb retains in-frame clones only, with some absent. This table holds about 2.4 million clones, approximately 93% found once. As regards this clone: Its antigen is not known.

Trimming took 4 bases from V and 6 from J, leaving 16 bases between them. The CDR3 has 14 residues. Looked up from germline, CDR1 is SEHNR and CDR2 is FQNEAQ (reference sequence). The gene calls are TRBV7-9 and TRBJ2-7; D ambiguous. The specimen was naive CD4+ T cells from PBMCs. The subset is: CD45RA+ positively selected. The source is a man aged 18-30 years in good health. Some clones in this sample may be carry-over from other donors' samples. Written as DNA, the CDR3 is TGTGCCAGCAGCTCGCCCTCGCGACCTCGCGAGCAGTACTTC. It yields the protein CASSSPSRPREQYF.